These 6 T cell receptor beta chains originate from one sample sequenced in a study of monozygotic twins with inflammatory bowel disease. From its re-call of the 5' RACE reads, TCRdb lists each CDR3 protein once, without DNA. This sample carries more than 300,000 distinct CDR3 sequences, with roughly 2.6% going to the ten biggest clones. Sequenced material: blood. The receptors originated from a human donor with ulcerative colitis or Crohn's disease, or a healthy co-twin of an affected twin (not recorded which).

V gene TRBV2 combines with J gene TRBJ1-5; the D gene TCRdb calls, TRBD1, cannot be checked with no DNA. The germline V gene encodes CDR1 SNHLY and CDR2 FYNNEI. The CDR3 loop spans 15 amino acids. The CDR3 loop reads CATMEDSTGNQPQHF.

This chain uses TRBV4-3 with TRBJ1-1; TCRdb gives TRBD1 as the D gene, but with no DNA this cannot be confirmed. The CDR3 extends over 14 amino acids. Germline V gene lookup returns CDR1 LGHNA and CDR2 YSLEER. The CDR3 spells CASSRDRRNTEAFF.

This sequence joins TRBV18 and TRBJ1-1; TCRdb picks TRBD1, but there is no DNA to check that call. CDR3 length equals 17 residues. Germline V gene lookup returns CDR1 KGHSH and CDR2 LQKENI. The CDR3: CASSPSTGGTMNTEAFF.

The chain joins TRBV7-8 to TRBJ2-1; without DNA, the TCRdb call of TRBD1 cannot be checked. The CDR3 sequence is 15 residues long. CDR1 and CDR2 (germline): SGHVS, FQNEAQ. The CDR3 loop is CASSLAFLSGQGLRF.

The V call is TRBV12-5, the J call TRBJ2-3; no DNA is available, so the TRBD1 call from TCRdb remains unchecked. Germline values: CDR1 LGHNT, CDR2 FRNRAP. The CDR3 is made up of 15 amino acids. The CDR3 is CASGLGQASTDTQYF.

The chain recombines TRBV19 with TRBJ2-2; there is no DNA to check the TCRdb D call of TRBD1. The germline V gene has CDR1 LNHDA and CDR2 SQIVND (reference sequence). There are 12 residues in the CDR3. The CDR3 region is CAAGTGFGELFF.